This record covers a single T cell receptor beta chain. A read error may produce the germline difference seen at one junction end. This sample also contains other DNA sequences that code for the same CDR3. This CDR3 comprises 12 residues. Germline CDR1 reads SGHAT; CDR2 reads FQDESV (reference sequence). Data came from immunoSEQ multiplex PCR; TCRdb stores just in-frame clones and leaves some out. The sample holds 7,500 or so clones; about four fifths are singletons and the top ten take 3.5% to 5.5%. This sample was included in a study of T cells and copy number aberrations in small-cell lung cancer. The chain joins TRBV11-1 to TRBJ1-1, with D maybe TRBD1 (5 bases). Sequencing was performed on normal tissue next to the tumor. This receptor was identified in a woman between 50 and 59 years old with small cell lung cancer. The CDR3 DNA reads TGTGCCAGCAGCTGGGGGGGAGGAGAAGCTTTTTTT. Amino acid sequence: CASSWGGGEAFF.